This TCR beta chain was captured in a study of T cells after yellow fever vaccination. Overall study context: Those fractions that held only low numbers of cells were prepared using the SMART-Seq v4 Ultra Low Input RNA kit. Study-level findings and limits: Post-booster reappearance was seen for most primary-vaccination clones (just over 95% CD4, 75% to 90% CD8). A small share of clonotypes appeared in both CD4 and CD8 compartments.

Remarks on this clonotype: Antigen specificity is unknown.

The CDR3 loop spans 12 amino acids. Germline loops: CDR1 MNHEY, CDR2 SVGEGT. Trimming cost V 5 bases and J 7 bases, with 10 bases left between them. Template-switching 5'RACE yielded the TCR cDNA; a universal primer site and UMIs were added in the process. TCRdb fed the 5' RACE reads into MiXCR, producing one record per CDR3 protein. The repertoire holds approximately 250,000 distinct CDR3 sequences, with over 4.5% as singletons. This chain links TRBV6-2 or TRBV6-3 with TRBJ2-3, with D maybe TRBD1 (6 bases). The receptor's source is a man aged 18 to 30 who received the YFV17D yellow fever vaccine. The material sequenced was CD4+ T cells sorted from PBMCs, taken on the day of the yellow fever booster vaccination. The CDR3 DNA sequence: TGTGCCAGCAGTACGACAGGTCATACGCAGTATTTT. It is translated as CASSTTGHTQYF.